This T cell receptor beta chain originates from a study of TIL therapy for anti-PD-1-resistant metastatic lung cancer. Study-wide results and limits: Patients were highly selected, enriched for treatment-naive, never-smoker and oncogene-addicted cases.

About this clone: Its antigen remains unknown.

Germline V gives CDR1 SSHAT, CDR2 FNYEAQ (reference sequence). This CDR3 is built from 15 residues. J lost 8 bases, V lost 4 bases, and 12 bases had no gene match. Time point described: pre-treatment sample, taken before nivolumab and TIL therapy. Patients were adults with stage 4 NSCLC. Sequencing used immunoSEQ v3. Libraries were prepared by immunoSEQ multiplex PCR; TCRdb keeps only in-frame clonotypes and omits some of them. The sample lists about 60,000 clones; over 75% were seen once. The V gene is TRBV7-7, the J gene TRBJ2-5, with TRBD1 matching over 8 bases. The TCR comes from a person aged 25 to 80 with non-small cell lung cancer. This specimen was blood, taken at baseline. The CDR3 reads CASSYGQGPGYTQYF. The CDR3 nucleotides are TGTGCCAGCAGCTACGGACAGGGTCCAGGGTACACCCAGTACTTC.